This T cell receptor (beta chain) was sequenced for a study of molecular identifiers for immune sequencing clone quantification. Study-wide results and limits: Beyond 20 RNA copies, clones held over 99% of effector molecules, compared with under 1% in naive cells.

This clonotype has just a few counts. Its antigen is unknown. A single record per CDR3 protein comes from TCRdb applying MiXCR to the PCR reads. The repertoire has roughly 65,000 distinct CDR3 sequences, roughly 17% of them found once; the top ten carry around 1.6%. Deletions cut 5 bases from V and 1 base from J, with 15 bases between. Per the germline V gene, CDR1 is SEHNR and CDR2 is FQNEAQ (reference sequence). The CDR3 runs 17 residues. The origin of this receptor is a human donor in good health. Some libraries in this study had Jurkat cell RNA spiked in. Sequenced input: naive CD8+ T cells from blood, with Jurkat cell RNA spiked in. Subset: FACS-sorted CD8+CD4-CCR7+CD45RA+ naive T cells. The chain links TRBV7-9 to TRBJ2-6; D may be TRBD2 (5 bases). CDR3 protein: CASSHPAGISGANVLTF. The CDR3 bases are TGTGCCAGCAGCCACCCCGCCGGGATTTCTGGGGCCAACGTCCTGACTTTC.